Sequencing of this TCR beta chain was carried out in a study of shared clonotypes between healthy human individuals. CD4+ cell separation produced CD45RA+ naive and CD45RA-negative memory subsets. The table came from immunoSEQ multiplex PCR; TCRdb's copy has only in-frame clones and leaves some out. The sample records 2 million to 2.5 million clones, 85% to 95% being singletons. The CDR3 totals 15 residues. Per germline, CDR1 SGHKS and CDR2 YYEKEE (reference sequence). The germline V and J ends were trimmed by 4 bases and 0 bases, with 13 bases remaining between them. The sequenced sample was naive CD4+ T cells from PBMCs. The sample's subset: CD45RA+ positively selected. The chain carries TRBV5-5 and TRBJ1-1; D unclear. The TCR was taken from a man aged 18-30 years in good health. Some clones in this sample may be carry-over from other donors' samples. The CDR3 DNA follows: TGTGCCAGCAGCCGGACGCACCTTATGAACACTGAAGCTTTCTTT. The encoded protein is CASSRTHLMNTEAFF.